The 15 T cell receptor beta chains listed next were all sequenced from one sample in a study of T cells expressing NK-cell markers. TCRdb re-called the 5' RACE reads; one entry per CDR3 protein, DNA not given. This sample carries hundreds of thousands of distinct CDR3 sequences, with about 4% going to the ten biggest clones. Sample: blood T cells: a sorted CD56 or NKG2C T cell subset, CD4+ or CD8+ T cells, or bulk PBMC T cells (not recorded which). The receptors shown here come from a woman aged 18 to 75 in good health.

The chain couples TRBV6-1 to TRBJ2-7; TCRdb selects TRBD1, and the lack of DNA leaves this call unchecked. This CDR3 comprises 15 residues. CDR1 is MNHNS and CDR2 is SASEGT in the germline V gene. The chain's CDR3 is CASSPTGTGGHEQYF.

This chain uses TRBV20-1 with TRBJ2-4; the D call from TCRdb, TRBD1, cannot be confirmed without DNA. Germline V CDR1 and CDR2: DFQATT, SNEGSKA (reference sequence). This CDR3 contains 17 residues. Here the CDR3 reads CSVQRRWDRGAKNIQYF.

The chain links TRBV20-1 to TRBJ1-2; the TRBD1 assignment by TCRdb is unverifiable without DNA. Germline V gene lookup returns CDR1 DFQATT and CDR2 SNEGSKA (reference sequence). The length of the CDR3 is 13 residues. This CDR3 is CSARLGQGEAYTF.

The gene calls are TRBV5-1 and TRBJ1-1. Per the germline V gene, CDR1 is SGHRS and CDR2 is YFSETQ. CDR3 length equals 14 residues. The CDR3 sequence is CASSLAAQNTEAFF.

This chain uses TRBV29-1 with TRBJ2-1; TCRdb lists TRBD2, though no DNA is available to test this call. From germline, CDR1 is SQVTM and CDR2 ANQGSEA. The CDR3 is made up of 15 amino acids. This CDR3 is CSVRREGLVRNEQFF.

This chain connects TRBV19 to TRBJ2-1. The CDR3 covers 15 residues. CDR1 LNHDA and CDR2 SQIVND come from the germline V gene (reference sequence). CDR3 in amino acids: CASSIGVASWNEQFF.

V gene TRBV30 combines with J gene TRBJ1-1; TCRdb gives TRBD1 as the D gene, but with no DNA this cannot be confirmed. CDR3 length equals 14 residues. Germline V gene sequence: CDR1 GTSNPN, CDR2 SVGIG (reference sequence). The CDR3 sequence: CAWSVLRSGGEAFF.

CDR3 in amino acids: CASSLGSHLGTEAFF. This sequence joins TRBV11-2 and TRBJ1-1; TCRdb picks TRBD1, but there is no DNA to check that call. The V gene's germline CDR1 is SGHAT and CDR2 FQNNGV. The CDR3 is 15 amino acids.

The J gene is TRBJ2-3, the V gene TRBV4-3; TCRdb names TRBD2, which stays unverified in the absence of DNA. This CDR3 has 16 amino acids. CDR1 is LGHNA and CDR2 is YSLEER in the germline V gene. The CDR3 sequence is CASSETSGGPGDTQYF.

The chain joins TRBV27 to TRBJ1-6; TCRdb selects TRBD1, and the lack of DNA leaves this call unchecked. This CDR3 is built from 16 residues. In germline, CDR1 is MNHEY, CDR2 SMNVEV (reference sequence). This CDR3 reads CASSYERTASGSPLHF.

This rearrangement joins TRBV27 to TRBJ1-2; TCRdb indicates TRBD1, and absent DNA this call remains unverified. The length of the CDR3 is 16 residues. CDR1 and CDR2 (germline): MNHEY, SMNVEV (reference sequence). The CDR3 sequence: CASSLAGVGTNYGYTF.

V gene TRBV3-1 combines with J gene TRBJ1-2; TCRdb names TRBD1, which stays unverified in the absence of DNA. The length of the CDR3 is 16 residues. The germline CDR1 and CDR2 sequences are LGHDT and YNNKEL (reference sequence). This chain's CDR3 is CASSRLTTGQLYGYTF.

This chain links TRBV25-1 with TRBJ1-3. The germline V gene has CDR1 MGHDK and CDR2 SYGVNS. This CDR3 is 14 amino acids long. CDR3 amino acids: CASSGRVSGNTIYF.

This chain uses TRBV7-2 with TRBJ2-5. This CDR3 is built from 15 residues. The germline CDR1 and CDR2 sequences are SGHTA and FQGNSA. CDR3 loop: CASSLVRDLQETQYF.

The chain has TRBV19 and TRBJ1-5; TCRdb calls TRBD1, which cannot be checked without DNA. The CDR3 is made up of 15 amino acids. Looked up from germline, CDR1 is LNHDA and CDR2 is SQIVND (reference sequence). The CDR3 sequence is CASSMLDRFNQPQHF.